A single sample gave rise to the 15 T cell receptor beta chains below, sequenced in a study of T cells after yellow fever vaccination. TCRdb passed the 5' RACE reads through MiXCR, listing each CDR3 protein once. The table shows 350,000 to 450,000 distinct CDR3 sequences, with approximately 19% occurring only once. This material consisted of PBMCs, taken before the yellow fever booster vaccination. These receptors originate from a man aged 18 to 29 who received the YFV17D yellow fever vaccine.

In this sample, this clonotype turned up a few times. V usage is TRBV7-2 and J usage is TRBJ2-5; 10 bases are shared with TRBD1. The CDR3 is 13 amino acids. After removal of 4 bases from V and 13 bases from J, the junction contained 9 bases not matched to a gene. CDR1 and CDR2 (germline): SGHTA, FQGNSA. This CDR3 is CASSSRQGAQAYF. DNA of the CDR3: TGTGCCAGCAGCTCCCGACAGGGGGCCCAGGCGTACTTC.

This clonotype turned up a few times. The genes are TRBV24-1 and TRBJ2-1, with 7 positions matching TRBD2. Germline-derived CDR1 and CDR2 are KGHDR and SFDVKD. The CDR3 consists of 14 residues. With V trimmed by 6 bases and J by 4 bases, 5 bases remained unmatched. This chain's CDR3 is CATSPAGDYNEQFF. CDR3 sequence (DNA): TGTGCCACCAGTCCCGCGGGGGATTACAATGAGCAGTTCTTC.

This clonotype has more than one count but fewer than ten. The chain carries TRBV7-6 and TRBJ1-1, with 7 nucleotides matching TRBD1. Germline V lookup: CDR1 SGHVS, CDR2 FNYEAQ. V lost 0 bases and J lost 8; bases outside the gene matches: 3. The CDR3 is 13 amino acids. CDR3 region: CASSLAGDREAFF. The CDR3 DNA reads as TGTGCCAGCAGCTTAGCGGGGGACAGAGAAGCTTTCTTT.

The chain's CDR3 is CASSQGQGGYGYTF. The DNA of the CDR3 is TGCGCCAGCAGCCAAGGACAGGGGGGCTATGGCTACACCTTC. The chain employs TRBV4-1 and TRBJ1-2; 9 bases align to TRBD1. V was pared by 1 base and J by 4 bases, with 1 base of the junction left unmatched. The length of the CDR3 is 14 residues. Germline CDR1 MGHRA, CDR2 YSYEKL.

The V and J genes are TRBV20-1 and TRBJ2-4; D is possibly TRBD1 (6 bases). CDR3 size: 12 residues. The V end was cut by 0 bases, the J end by 8 bases, with 8 bases between. Germline V gene lookup returns CDR1 DFQATT and CDR2 SNEGSKA (reference sequence). In DNA, the CDR3 is TGCAGTGCTAGAGACAGGGGAGACATTCAGTACTTC. Protein: CSARDRGDIQYF.

This clonotype was observed a few times. As DNA, the CDR3 is TGCGCCAGCAGTGAGGTTGAGGGGTACGGGGAGCTGTTTTTT. Translation: CASSEVEGYGELFF. This chain connects TRBV10-1 to TRBJ2-2, with D possibly called TRBD1 or TRBD2 (5 bases each). The length of the CDR3 is 14 residues. Germline-derived CDR1 and CDR2 are WNHNN and SYGVQD (reference sequence). The V and J ends lost 2 bases and 7 bases respectively, with 11 bases between them.

Here the CDR3 reads CASSLTSGGLQETQYF. As DNA, the CDR3 is TGTGCCAGCAGTTTAACTAGCGGGGGCCTCCAAGAGACCCAGTACTTC. V usage is TRBV12-3 or TRBV12-4 and J usage is TRBJ2-5, with 11 nucleotides matching TRBD2. The CDR3 runs 16 residues. After removal of 2 bases from V and 1 base from J, the junction contained 3 bases not matched to a gene.

This clonotype was detected a few times. This chain joins TRBV10-2 and TRBJ2-7, with D hard to call. The CDR3 extends over 13 amino acids. V was shortened by 3 bases and J by 6 bases, with 12 bases between the two germline ends. CDR1 and CDR2 from the germline V gene are WSHSY and SAAADI. The DNA for the CDR3 is TGCGCCAGCAGTGACCCCAGAGGAAGCGAGCAGTACTTC. This encodes CASSDPRGSEQYF.

The table lists this clonotype with a few counts. The chain couples TRBV5-1 to TRBJ2-1; possibly TRBD1 for D (8 bases). CDR1 is SGHRS and CDR2 is YFSETQ in the germline V gene. The CDR3 covers 16 residues. Trimming took off 4 bases at V and 7 bases at J, with 21 bases between the two ends. The CDR3: CASSRPTGQGGNEQFF. The DNA for the CDR3 is TGCGCCAGCAGCCGACCCACCGGACAGGGAGGGAATGAGCAGTTCTTC.

This clonotype has a count of ten or more. The gene calls are TRBV7-2 and TRBJ2-5, with 8 nucleotides matching TRBD2. The CDR3 length is 14 residues. The V segment lost 7 bases and the J segment 8 bases; nucleotides outside the gene matches: 12. Germline V gene data show CDR1 as SGHTA and CDR2 as FQGNSA. The CDR3 protein is CASTIGGGRVTQYF. For the CDR3, the DNA is TGTGCCAGCACCATTGGCGGGGGGCGGGTTACCCAGTACTTC.

This clonotype showed up many times. The chain carries TRBV6-1 and TRBJ2-7; 8 bases match TRBD1. The CDR3 is 14 residues long. After removal of 6 bases from V and 3 bases from J, the junction contained 7 bases not matched to a gene. Germline CDR1 MNHNS, CDR2 SASEGT. CDR3 sequence (DNA): TGTGCCAGCAGCAGGGGGCAATTCTTCTACGAGCAGTACGTC. As protein: CASSRGQFFYEQYV.

This rearrangement joins TRBV10-3 to TRBJ2-5; D is ambiguous. The length of the CDR3 is 15 residues. Per germline, CDR1 ENHRY and CDR2 SYGVKD. V lost 0 bases and J 4 bases, leaving 12 bases between the germline ends. The CDR3 DNA reads as TGTGCCATCAGTGAGTCCCGTGGGGTTGGAGAGACCCAGTACTTC. It yields the protein CAISESRGVGETQYF.

This clonotype occurred a few times. This chain connects TRBV20-1 to TRBJ2-5; 9 bases are shared with TRBD2. With V trimmed by 6 bases and J by 5 bases, 10 bases remained unmatched. Germline V gene data show CDR1 as DFQATT and CDR2 as SNEGSKA (reference sequence). The CDR3 loop spans 14 amino acids. The CDR3 loop reads CSAPRAGGLETQYF. In DNA, the CDR3 is TGCAGTGCGCCACGGGCGGGGGGGCTCGAGACCCAGTACTTC.

This clonotype was seen a few times. The CDR3 protein is CASLPQAGLRNEQFF. CDR3 coding DNA: TGCGCCAGCCTTCCCCAGGCGGGCCTGAGGAATGAGCAGTTCTTC. This chain uses TRBV5-1 with TRBJ2-1, with D possibly TRBD2 on 5 matching bases. V was trimmed by 7 bases and J by 7 bases, leaving 21 bases between them. Germline assignment: CDR1 SGHRS and CDR2 YFSETQ. The CDR3 spans 15 residues.

V is TRBV12-3 or TRBV12-4 and J is TRBJ1-2; 8 bases agree with TRBD1. CDR3 length: 13 residues. V gave up 9 bases and J gave up 2 bases; unmatched junction bases: 5. CDR3 amino acids: CASVRTGNYGYTF. Here the CDR3 DNA reads TGTGCCAGTGTACGGACAGGGAACTATGGCTACACCTTC.